The table lists the clone carrying this T cell receptor (beta chain) with a count of one. Libraries were prepared by immunoSEQ multiplex PCR; TCRdb keeps only in-frame clonotypes and omits some of them. The sample yields 190,000 or so clones, about 80% seen once. The sample belongs to a study of cytomegalovirus exposure and HLA in healthy donors. This CDR3 region has 14 residues. Trimming took 10 bases from V and 4 from J; bases not matched to a gene: 8. CDR1 MNHNS and CDR2 SASEGT come from the germline V gene. Sequences were obtained from PBMCs. The TCR was taken from a woman aged 18-29 years in good health and CMV-seropositive. V is TRBV6-1 and J is TRBJ1-3; 9 bases agree with TRBD1. CDR3 sequence (DNA): TGTGCCACCGGAACAGGGGGCTACGGAAACACCATATATTTT. This gives the protein CATGTGGYGNTIYF.